This entry describes one TCR beta chain. Its antigen is as yet unknown. This sample is drawn from a study of beta chain features in type 1 diabetes. Sequencing targeted expressed TCRB transcripts, as all isolated RNA had been reverse transcribed. TCRdb's table, derived via immunoSEQ multiplex PCR, lists solely in-frame clones and lacks some. Of a few hundred thousand clones in the sample, around 24% are singletons; the top ten hold about 0.011%. Overall study findings and caveats: It was possible that PCR favored shorter templates, equally so in patients and controls. Type 1 diabetes patients had TCRB CDR3s that were shorter (moderately but significantly so) in all four CD4+ subsets.

The CDR3 sequence is 11 residues long. V was pared by 8 bases and J by 5 bases, with 13 bases between. CDR1 SQVTM and CDR2 ANQGSEA come from the germline V gene. The sequenced sample was naive CD4+ T cells from blood. This clonotype was sampled from a woman aged 30 to 39 with type 1 diabetes. The chain uses TRBV29-1 and TRBJ2-7, with D unresolved. The CDR3 DNA reads TGCAGCTCCGGAAGGAGCAACGAGCAGTACTTC. Its translation: CSSGRSNEQYF.